A single sample gave rise to the 17 T cell receptor beta chains below, sequenced in a study of CD8+ T cells in alopecia areata. Reverse transcribed after extraction, RNA yielded cDNA as the sequencing template. The table came from immunoSEQ multiplex PCR; TCRdb's copy has only in-frame clones and leaves some out. The repertoire holds 150,000 or so clones, with roughly 52% as singletons. Treatment meaning: oral pan-JAK inhibitor, 5-10 mg twice daily. This specimen was CD8+ T cells sorted from blood, taken at week 4, from a patient treated with tofacitinib. These receptors were obtained from a human donor with alopecia areata.

The V call is TRBV5-1, the J call TRBJ2-5; D is possibly TRBD1 (6 bases). Germline assignment: CDR1 SGHRS and CDR2 YFSETQ. Deletions cut 0 bases from V and 4 bases from J, with 19 bases between. The CDR3 is made up of 17 amino acids. Here the CDR3 reads CASSLALFDRLRETQYF. The CDR3 region has the DNA TGCGCCAGCAGCTTGGCCCTTTTCGACAGGCTTCGAGAGACCCAGTACTTC.

The chain combines TRBV11-2 with TRBJ1-1; D ambiguous. V lost 4 bases and J 4 bases, leaving 16 bases between the germline ends. The CDR3 sequence is 15 residues long. The germline V gene encodes CDR1 SGHAT and CDR2 FQNNGV. The CDR3 bases are TGTGCCAGCAGCTCAACGGTCCTCGGATTCACTGAAGCTTTCTTT. Translation gives CASSSTVLGFTEAFF.

Comment on this clone: Within the sample, other DNA sequences also encode this same CDR3. V is TRBV30 and J is TRBJ1-6; D is undetermined. This CDR3 region has 13 residues. With 0 bases removed from V and 7 bases from J, the gap between germline ends came to 7 bases. In germline, CDR1 is GTSNPN, CDR2 SVGIG (reference sequence). Here the CDR3 reads CAWSVQGNSPLHF. The CDR3 DNA sequence: TGTGCCTGGAGTGTACAAGGGAATTCACCCCTCCACTTT.

Details on this clone: One end of the junction varies from germline; a read error may be responsible. The V call is TRBV9, the J call TRBJ1-5; TRBD1 is a possible D gene (5 bases). The CDR3 sequence is 14 residues long. Germline assignment: CDR1 SGDLS and CDR2 YYNGEE. The CDR3 DNA follows: TGTGCCGGCAGCGTAGGGGCGTTGACTCAGCCCCAGCATTTT. As protein: CAGSVGALTQPQHF.

The gene calls are TRBV4-1 and TRBJ2-3; no clear D. Trimming took 4 bases from V and 4 from J, leaving 12 bases between them. Germline CDR1 is MGHRA and CDR2 is YSYEKL. The CDR3 totals 14 residues. The CDR3 is CASSRPLIPDTQYF. CDR3 sequence (DNA): TGCGCCAGCAGCCGCCCCTTAATCCCAGATACGCAGTATTTT.

The CDR3 is CAWIYNGGTSGNTIYF. For the CDR3, the DNA is TGTGCCTGGATCTACAATGGGGGTACTTCTGGAAACACCATATATTTT. J is TRBJ1-3 and V is TRBV30, with D perhaps TRBD1 (5 bases). The CDR3 spans 16 residues. From germline, CDR1 is GTSNPN and CDR2 SVGIG (reference sequence). V lost 4 bases to trimming and J lost 1 base, with 17 bases between them.

J is TRBJ2-3 and V is TRBV11-2; 12 bases match TRBD2. V trimming: 3 bases; J trimming: 2 bases; junction bases outside the gene matches: 9. This CDR3 region has 18 residues. Germline CDR1 reads SGHAT; CDR2 reads FQNNGV. CDR3 nucleotide sequence: TGTGCCAGCAGCTTCCCGACTAGCGGGGGAGGTCTCACAGATACGCAGTATTTT. Translated, it gives CASSFPTSGGGLTDTQYF.

This clone was counted a few times. V is TRBV13 and J is TRBJ1-1; 8 bases fit TRBD1. Germline V gene lookup returns CDR1 PRHDT and CDR2 FYEKMQ (reference sequence). The CDR3 covers 14 residues. After removal of 0 bases from V and 3 bases from J, the junction contained 0 bases not matched to a gene. The CDR3 spells CASSLGDRDTEAFF. The CDR3 DNA is TGTGCCAGCAGCTTAGGGGACAGGGACACTGAAGCTTTCTTT. The whole variable domain, remainder taken from reference TRBV13 and TRBJ1-1, is AAGVIQSPRHLIKEKRETATLKCYPIPRHDTVYWYQQGPGQDPQFLISFYEKMQSDKGSIPDRFSAQQFSDYHSELNMSSLELGDSALYFCASSLGDRDTEAFFGQGTRLTVV.

This clone has only a few counts. The rearrangement uses TRBV4-3 and TRBJ1-1, with a tentative D call TRBD1 (6 bases). The germline gives CDR1 LGHNA, CDR2 YSLEER. The CDR3 extends over 13 amino acids. With 4 bases removed from V and 3 bases from J, the gap between germline ends came to 9 bases. The CDR3 bases are TGCGCCAGCAGCCCACAGGGTTACACTGAAGCTTTCTTT. It codes for CASSPQGYTEAFF.

The chain carries TRBV30 and TRBJ2-3; D may be TRBD1 (5 bases). The germline CDR1 and CDR2 sequences are GTSNPN and SVGIG (reference sequence). Trimming removed 4 bases from V and 6 bases from J, with 17 bases in between. CDR3 length: 14 residues. DNA of the CDR3: TGTGCCTGGAACCTAGGGGTTGGTTCGGATACGCAGTATTTT. It is translated as CAWNLGVGSDTQYF.

The genes are TRBV18 and TRBJ2-1; 7 bases match TRBD1. Germline CDR1 reads KGHSH; CDR2 reads LQKENI. J lost 2 bases, V lost 3 bases, and 1 base had no gene match. This CDR3 has 14 residues. CDR3 nucleotides: TGTGCCAGCTCACCTGGGACAGCCTACAATGAGCAGTTCTTC. Translation: CASSPGTAYNEQFF.

The V and J genes are TRBV5-1 and TRBJ2-4, with D uncertain. Germline loops: CDR1 SGHRS, CDR2 YFSETQ. CDR3 length: 13 amino acids. With 0 bases removed from V and 2 bases from J, the gap between germline ends came to 3 bases. CDR3 loop: CASSLGTKNIQYF. CDR3 coding DNA: TGCGCCAGCAGCTTGGGGACCAAAAACATTCAGTACTTC. Variable domain in full (rest from reference TRBV5-1 and TRBJ2-4): KAGVTQTPRYLIKTRGQQVTLSCSPISGHRSVSWYQQTPGQGLQFLFEYFSETQRNKGNFPGRFSGRQFSNSRSEMNVSTLELGDSALYLCASSLGTKNIQYFGAGTRLSVL.

The V and J genes are TRBV11-2 and TRBJ2-1, with 7 bases fitting TRBD1. Germline CDR1 is SGHAT and CDR2 is FQNNGV. This CDR3 is built from 15 residues. V gave up 4 bases and J gave up 0 bases; unmatched junction bases: 3. The CDR3 DNA reads TGTGCCAGCAGCTCCCGACAGGGCTCCTACAATGAGCAGTTCTTC. Translated: CASSSRQGSYNEQFF.

This clone was observed a handful of times. The chain links TRBV6-6 to TRBJ2-6; D unresolved. The CDR3 is 15 residues long. Per germline, CDR1 MNHNY and CDR2 SVGAGI (reference sequence). The V end was cut by 3 bases, the J end by 2 bases, with 8 bases between. CDR3 bases: TGTGCCAGCAGTTATTGGAATCCTGGGGCCAACGTCCTGACTTTC. This sequence encodes CASSYWNPGANVLTF.

J is TRBJ2-5 and V is TRBV23-1, with 10 positions matching TRBD1. TRBV23-1 is marked as an open reading frame, function uncertain. The CDR3 is 18 residues long. Unmatched junction bases numbered 16, after V lost 2 bases and J lost 7 bases. As DNA, the CDR3 is TGCGCCAGCAGTCAAGAGAGGGATGGACAGGGGGACGGCCGGACCCAGTACTTC. It specifies CASSQERDGQGDGRTQYF.

V usage is TRBV27 and J usage is TRBJ2-2; D uncertain. V lost 5 bases and J lost 13, with 14 bases in between. Germline CDR1 is MNHEY and CDR2 is SMNVEV (reference sequence). CDR3 length equals 12 residues. CDR3 in amino acids: CASSKPRQRLFF. DNA of the CDR3: TGTGCCAGCAGTAAACCTCGACAACGGCTGTTTTTT.

This clone occurred a few times. This chain uses TRBV29-1 with TRBJ1-2; 7 positions agree with TRBD1. CDR1 SQVTM and CDR2 ANQGSEA come from the germline V gene. Losses at the gene ends were 0 bases for V and 3 bases for J; bases not matched to a gene: 7. This CDR3 region has 15 residues. CDR3 nucleotide sequence: TGCAGCGTTGAAGATTGGGGCAGGGGGGACTATGGCTACACCTTC. This gives the protein CSVEDWGRGDYGYTF.